These 17 T cell receptor beta chains came from one sample sequenced in a study of blood T cell repertoires in COVID-19. The repertoire was sequenced with immunoSEQ multiplex PCR; TCRdb's copy has only in-frame clones and lacks some. The table has 250,000 to 350,000 clones, about 89% seen once. The source material was peripheral blood. These receptor sequences come from a woman between 50 and 59 years old who had recovered from COVID-19.

This clone has just a few counts. The rearrangement uses TRBV6-5 and TRBJ2-7, with 10 bases identical to TRBD1. J gave up 4 bases and V 2 bases, and 5 bases lay outside the gene matches. Germline V lookup: CDR1 MNHEY, CDR2 SVGAGI. The CDR3 consists of 15 residues. Here the CDR3 DNA reads TGTGCCAGCAGTTACCGAGGACAGGGGGTGTACGAGCAGTACTTC. Translation: CASSYRGQGVYEQYF.

V is TRBV19 and J is TRBJ2-7, with D possibly TRBD1 on 5 matching bases. The V gene's germline CDR1 is LNHDA and CDR2 SQIVND (reference sequence). The CDR3 sequence is 15 residues long. Trimming left V 6 bases short and J 2 bases short, with 17 bases between. The chain's CDR3 is CASRSGAAVPYEQYF. CDR3 sequence (DNA): TGTGCCAGTAGGAGTGGGGCTGCGGTCCCCTACGAGCAGTACTTC.

The chain carries TRBV5-1 and TRBJ1-2, with TRBD1 matching over 9 bases. The CDR3 runs 15 residues. Trimming cost V 0 bases and J 4 bases; bases outside gene matches: 4. Germline V lookup: CDR1 SGHRS, CDR2 YFSETQ. In DNA form, the CDR3 reads TGCGCCAGCAGCTTGGAGGGACAGGGCCTCTATGGCTACACCTTC. Protein sequence: CASSLEGQGLYGYTF. Full variable domain (rest looked up from reference TRBV5-1 and TRBJ1-2): KAGVTQTPRYLIKTRGQQVTLSCSPISGHRSVSWYQQTPGQGLQFLFEYFSETQRNKGNFPGRFSGRQFSNSRSEMNVSTLELGDSALYLCASSLEGQGLYGYTFGSGTRLTVV.

The rearrangement uses TRBV5-5 and TRBJ2-5; no reliable D call. Looked up from germline, CDR1 is SGHKS and CDR2 is YYEKEE (reference sequence). The V gene lost 0 bases and the J gene lost 0 bases, with 6 bases spanning the gap. CDR3 length equals 14 residues. The CDR3 region is CASSLAHHQETQYF. Written as DNA, the CDR3 is TGTGCCAGCAGCTTGGCACACCACCAAGAGACCCAGTACTTC.

V is TRBV28 and J is TRBJ1-2; no clear D gene. Germline lookup yields CDR1 MDHEN and CDR2 SYDVKM. The CDR3 runs to 14 residues. Trimming removed 8 bases from V and 0 bases from J, with 13 bases in between. For the CDR3, the DNA is TGTGCCAGCTGCCGGGATTCGGCTAACTATGGCTACACCTTC. Translation gives CASCRDSANYGYTF.

The chain combines TRBV28 with TRBJ2-7, with D possibly being TRBD1 (5 bases). V was cut by 3 bases and J by 3 bases, with 12 bases left in between. CDR1 is MDHEN and CDR2 is SYDVKM in the germline V gene. This CDR3 is 14 amino acids long. CDR3 amino acids: CASSFLAGIYEQYF. In nucleotides, the CDR3 is TGTGCCAGCAGTTTTCTTGCAGGGATCTACGAGCAGTACTTC.

This rearrangement joins TRBV6-2 or TRBV6-3 to TRBJ1-5, with no clear D. V lost 4 bases, J lost 2 bases, and 6 bases lay in between. The CDR3 is 13 amino acids. CDR1 is MNHEY, CDR2 SVGEGT, per germline. This CDR3 reads CASSLSGNQPQHF. In DNA form, the CDR3 reads TGTGCCAGCAGTTTATCTGGCAATCAGCCCCAGCATTTT.

V usage is TRBV9 and J usage is TRBJ2-2; 8 bases line up with TRBD2. Germline values: CDR1 SGDLS, CDR2 YYNGEE. CDR3 length: 17 residues. V was pared by 0 bases and J by 1 base, with 5 bases of the junction left unmatched. CDR3 DNA sequence: TGTGCCAGCAGCGTAGCTCCTAGCGGGTTGAACACCGGGGAGCTGTTTTTT. Its translation: CASSVAPSGLNTGELFF.

This clone was seen a handful of times. In nucleotides, the CDR3 is TGTGCCTGGAGTGCTTTTAGACTAGACTTCACAGATACGCAGTATTTT. It translates to CAWSAFRLDFTDTQYF. V usage is TRBV30 and J usage is TRBJ2-3; a possible D gene is TRBD2 (6 bases). The CDR3 consists of 16 residues. Trimming removed 1 base from V and 2 bases from J, with 16 bases in between. Germline V CDR1 and CDR2: GTSNPN, SVGIG (reference sequence).

V gene TRBV4-1 combines with J gene TRBJ2-7, with 10 bases matching TRBD1. V dropped 4 bases and J dropped 2; count of bases not matched to a gene: 8. The CDR3 contains 16 residues. The germline V gene encodes CDR1 MGHRA and CDR2 YSYEKL. The CDR3 loop is CASSLVGTGVPYEQYF. DNA for the CDR3: TGCGCCAGCAGCCTCGTCGGGACAGGGGTCCCCTACGAGCAGTACTTC.

The chain is built from TRBV2 and TRBJ2-7; 8 bases match TRBD1. Germline V gives CDR1 SNHLY, CDR2 FYNNEI. With V trimmed by 1 base and J by 6 bases, 8 bases remained unmatched. The CDR3 is made up of 15 amino acids. Written as DNA, the CDR3 is TGTGCCAGCAGTGAAGGGACAGGGATTCCCGGCGAGCAGTACTTC. It translates to CASSEGTGIPGEQYF.

This chain joins TRBV30 and TRBJ1-1; D is undetermined. Germline CDR1 GTSNPN, CDR2 SVGIG (reference sequence). The CDR3 sequence is 12 residues long. Trimming cost V 4 bases and J 3 bases, with 9 bases left between them. CDR3 region: CAWTQSYTEAFF. CDR3 bases: TGTGCCTGGACACAGTCATACACTGAAGCTTTCTTT.

The gene calls are TRBV7-9 and TRBJ2-1; weak D call: TRBD1 (5 bases). Germline CDR1 reads SEHNR; CDR2 reads FQNEAQ (reference sequence). Deletions cut 2 bases from V and 6 bases from J, with 14 bases between. The CDR3 is made up of 15 amino acids. CDR3 sequence reads: CASSLNRGVFNEQFF. In nucleotides, the CDR3 is TGTGCCAGCAGCTTAAATAGGGGCGTTTTCAATGAGCAGTTCTTC. The variable domain in full, completed from reference TRBV7-9 and TRBJ2-1, reads DTGVSQNPRHKITKRGQNVTFRCDPISEHNRLYWYRQTLGQGPEFLTYFQNEAQLEKSRLLSDRFSAERPKGSFSTLEIQRTEQGDSAMYLCASSLNRGVFNEQFFGPGTRLTVL.

Details on this clone: Since a much larger clone is just one base distant, this may be a read error. The V gene is TRBV11-3, the J gene TRBJ1-1, with no clear D. CDR3 length equals 13 residues. CDR1 is SGHNT, CDR2 YENEEA, per germline. V gave up 0 bases and J gave up 1 base, with 3 bases separating them. CDR3 in amino acids: CASSLDRNTEAFF. CDR3 coding DNA: TGTGCCAGCAGCTTAGATAGGAACACTGAAGCTTTCTTT.

The chain carries TRBV5-1 and TRBJ2-5; 7 bases are a match to TRBD2. The germline V gene encodes CDR1 SGHRS and CDR2 YFSETQ. V trimming: 4 bases; J trimming: 2 bases; junction bases outside the gene matches: 2. CDR3 length: 13 amino acids. As DNA, the CDR3 is TGCGCCAGCAGCCGGGACTATCAAGAGACCCAGTACTTC. Translating it yields CASSRDYQETQYF.

The chain carries TRBV4-3 and TRBJ1-5; weak D call: TRBD1 (6 bases). CDR1 is LGHNA, CDR2 YSLEER, per germline. CDR3 length equals 14 residues. The V gene lost 2 bases and the J gene lost 4 bases, with 9 bases spanning the gap. The CDR3 is CASSQNRANQPQHF. CDR3 coding DNA: TGCGCCAGCAGCCAAAACAGGGCTAATCAGCCCCAGCATTTT.

The chain has TRBV5-5 and TRBJ2-7, with D tentatively TRBD1 (6 bases). V was shortened by 0 bases and J by 2 bases, with 15 bases between the two germline ends. The V gene's germline CDR1 is SGHKS and CDR2 YYEKEE (reference sequence). The CDR3 extends over 16 amino acids. This CDR3 is CASSLVFGQRTYEQYF. DNA for the CDR3: TGTGCCAGCAGCTTGGTATTCGGACAGAGAACCTACGAGCAGTACTTC.